What follows are 17 T cell receptor beta chains derived from one specimen sequenced in a study of CD8 T cells in ankylosing spondylitis. Points from the study as a whole: Within ankylosing spondylitis blood, a TCR beta motif made up of roughly eight highly homologous variants appeared to be characteristic.

TCRdb reprocessed the 5' RACE reads via MiXCR and lists one record per CDR3 protein. The sample lists 650,000 to 800,000 distinct CDR3 sequences; under 20% were seen once. Antigens for these TCRs are unknown. The specimen was blood, either unsorted or a sorted T cell fraction (not recorded which). Every receptor here comes from a male donor with ankylosing spondylitis.

This clonotype was counted a few times. CDR3 nucleotides: TGCGCCAGCAAGGATAGCCAACCCCAGTACTTC. Encoded protein: CASKDSQPQYF. This rearrangement joins TRBV10-2 to TRBJ2-7; D unclear. Trimming shortened V by 7 bases and J by 10 bases, and 14 bases separated the two germline ends. The CDR3 contains 11 residues. Germline-derived CDR1 and CDR2 are WSHSY and SAAADI.

Ten or more counts support this clonotype. The gene calls are TRBV29-1 and TRBJ2-1; 12 bases agree with TRBD2. Germline lookup yields CDR1 SQVTM and CDR2 ANQGSEA. There are 14 residues in the CDR3. The V gene end was trimmed by 7 bases and the J gene end by 5 bases; junction bases not matched to a gene: 6. The CDR3 region has the DNA TGCAGCGCCGCGGGACTAGCGGGCAACAATGAGCAGTTCTTC. This gives the protein CSAAGLAGNNEQFF.

J is TRBJ2-2 and V is TRBV20-1, with D maybe TRBD2 (6 bases). Germline-derived CDR1 and CDR2 are DFQATT and SNEGSKA (reference sequence). Trimming pared 0 bases from V and 0 bases from J, leaving 11 bases between. CDR3 length equals 16 residues. The CDR3 nucleotides read TGCAGTGCTAGAGATCTGCGGGACTCGAACACCGGGGAGCTGTTTTTT. Translating gives CSARDLRDSNTGELFF.

This clonotype was seen ten or more times. The chain couples TRBV6-5 to TRBJ2-7; D is unclear. Germline assignment: CDR1 MNHEY and CDR2 SVGAGI. With 6 bases removed from V and 7 bases from J, the gap between germline ends came to 13 bases. The CDR3 totals 12 residues. This CDR3 reads CASRRRTGEQYF. The CDR3 bases are TGTGCCAGCAGGCGTCGTACGGGTGAGCAGTACTTC.

This clonotype was detected a few times. The chain joins TRBV11-2 to TRBJ1-1; D remains ambiguous. CDR1 and CDR2 from the germline V gene are SGHAT and FQNNGV. The CDR3 has 16 amino acids. V lost 5 bases to trimming and J lost 5 bases, with 21 bases between them. The CDR3 coding sequence is TGTGCCAGCAGCACACCCCCCTTGAGGGCGACTACTGAAGCTTTCTTT. Translating it yields CASSTPPLRATTEAFF. Combining the CDR3 with reference TRBV11-2 and TRBJ1-1 gives the whole variable domain EAGVAQSPRYKIIEKRQSVAFWCNPISGHATLYWYQQILGQGPKLLIQFQNNGVVDDSQLPKDRFSAERLKGVDSTLKIQPAKLEDSAVYLCASSTPPLRATTEAFFGQGTRLTVV.

This clonotype was counted a few times. The chain recombines TRBV20-1 with TRBJ2-2, with D hard to call. V was cut by 1 base and J by 2 bases, with 5 bases left in between. The CDR3 covers 13 residues. Per the germline V gene, CDR1 is DFQATT and CDR2 is SNEGSKA (reference sequence). CDR3 nucleotide sequence: TGCAGTGCTAGAGCTTACAACACCGGGGAGCTGTTTTTT. This codes for CSARAYNTGELFF.

In this sample, this clonotype turned up a few times. This rearrangement joins TRBV20-1 to TRBJ1-5; the match to TRBD1 covers 10 bases. In germline, CDR1 is DFQATT, CDR2 SNEGSKA (reference sequence). V gave up 6 bases and J gave up 6 bases; unmatched junction bases: 8. This CDR3 has 14 residues. CDR3 nucleotides: TGCAGTGCGACCCCGGGACAGGGGTCTCAGCCCCAGCATTTT. Its protein product is CSATPGQGSQPQHF.

This chain links TRBV7-9 with TRBJ2-7; TRBD2 matches 10 bases. CDR1 is SEHNR and CDR2 is FQNEAQ in the germline V gene (reference sequence). The CDR3 sequence is 16 residues long. The ends lost 5 bases at V and 3 bases at J; junction bases unmatched: 10. CDR3 sequence (DNA): TGTGCCAGCAGCCCGAATGGAGCGGGGGGGCTCTACGAGCAGTACTTC. Translating it yields CASSPNGAGGLYEQYF. The full variable domain, rest sourced from reference TRBV7-9 and TRBJ2-7, is DTGVSQNPRHKITKRGQNVTFRCDPISEHNRLYWYRQTLGQGPEFLTYFQNEAQLEKSRLLSDRFSAERPKGSFSTLEIQRTEQGDSAMYLCASSPNGAGGLYEQYFGPGTRLTVT.

V usage is TRBV11-2 and J usage is TRBJ2-5; D perhaps matches TRBD2 (6 bases). The V end lost 5 bases, the J end lost 3 bases, and 16 bases lay between the germline ends. Germline V CDR1 and CDR2: SGHAT, FQNNGV. There are 15 residues in the CDR3. DNA of the CDR3: TGTGCCAGCAGCACGCGCGGGATTAATGAAGAGACCCAGTACTTC. The encoded protein is CASSTRGINEETQYF. Full variable domain (missing parts from reference TRBV11-2 and TRBJ2-5): EAGVAQSPRYKIIEKRQSVAFWCNPISGHATLYWYQQILGQGPKLLIQFQNNGVVDDSQLPKDRFSAERLKGVDSTLKIQPAKLEDSAVYLCASSTRGINEETQYFGPGTRLLVL.

The rearrangement uses TRBV6-5 and TRBJ1-1; D remains ambiguous. V was trimmed by 1 base and J by 3 bases, leaving 9 bases between them. The CDR3 sequence is 14 residues long. Germline values: CDR1 MNHEY, CDR2 SVGAGI. In nucleotides, the CDR3 is TGTGCCAGCAGTTACTATGGGGAGGACACTGAAGCTTTCTTT. This codes for CASSYYGEDTEAFF.

This clonotype was recorded many times. CDR3 bases: TGTGCCAGCAGTTTCCGGACCGGAAACACCATATATTTT. Translating gives CASSFRTGNTIYF. The V and J genes are TRBV28 and TRBJ1-3, with no clear D. Germline CDR1 MDHEN, CDR2 SYDVKM. The CDR3 runs 13 residues. Trimming took off 3 bases at V and 4 bases at J, with 7 bases between the two ends.

This clonotype appeared a few times. The CDR3: CASSLSNGAYEQYF. DNA of the CDR3: TGTGCCAGCAGCCTCAGTAATGGAGCCTACGAGCAGTACTTC. The chain is built from TRBV11-2 and TRBJ2-7; no definite D call. Trimming cost V 5 bases and J 2 bases, with 13 bases left between them. Germline values: CDR1 SGHAT, CDR2 FQNNGV. The CDR3 runs to 14 residues.

This clonotype turned up a few times. The chain joins TRBV4-3 to TRBJ1-6; the D gene is possibly TRBD1 (5 bases). CDR1 and CDR2 (germline): LGHNA, YSLEER. CDR3 length: 16 amino acids. V lost 0 bases to trimming and J lost 5 bases, with 11 bases between them. The CDR3 DNA sequence: TGCGCCAGCAGCCAAGATCAAGACAGACATAATTCACCCCTCCACTTT. This encodes CASSQDQDRHNSPLHF.

V usage is TRBV20-1 and J usage is TRBJ1-1, with TRBD1 matching over 9 bases. The CDR3 consists of 17 residues. Germline V CDR1 and CDR2: DFQATT, SNEGSKA (reference sequence). Trimming took 5 bases from V and 0 from J; bases not matched to a gene: 13. For the CDR3, the DNA is TGCAGTGCTGGGGGCTTAGGACAGGGGACTATGAACACTGAAGCTTTCTTT. Its translation: CSAGGLGQGTMNTEAFF.

This chain links TRBV30 with TRBJ2-1, with D unclear. The CDR3 length is 12 residues. Germline values: CDR1 GTSNPN, CDR2 SVGIG (reference sequence). V lost 5 bases and J 8 bases, leaving 13 bases between the germline ends. CDR3 nucleotides: TGTGCCTGGGCCGGACCGGTGGATGAGCAGTTCTTC. Its protein product is CAWAGPVDEQFF.

This clonotype was seen many times. The rearrangement uses TRBV5-1 and TRBJ2-3; possibly TRBD1 or TRBD2 for D (5 bases each). This CDR3 comprises 15 residues. Germline assignment: CDR1 SGHRS and CDR2 YFSETQ. V lost 7 bases, J lost 6 bases, and 21 bases lay in between. DNA of the CDR3: TGCGCCAGCTGCCTCCGGGACGCCGGTGGGGATACGCAGTATTTT. This sequence encodes CASCLRDAGGDTQYF.

The chain has TRBV7-3 and TRBJ1-5, with a possible D match to TRBD1 (5 bases). The CDR3 runs 15 residues. V lost 5 bases and J lost 1, with 12 bases in between. Germline V gene sequence: CDR1 SGHTA, CDR2 FQGTGA. The CDR3 DNA reads as TGTGCCAGCAGCCCCCCGGAGGGGAGCAATCAGCCCCAGCATTTT. This translates into CASSPPEGSNQPQHF.